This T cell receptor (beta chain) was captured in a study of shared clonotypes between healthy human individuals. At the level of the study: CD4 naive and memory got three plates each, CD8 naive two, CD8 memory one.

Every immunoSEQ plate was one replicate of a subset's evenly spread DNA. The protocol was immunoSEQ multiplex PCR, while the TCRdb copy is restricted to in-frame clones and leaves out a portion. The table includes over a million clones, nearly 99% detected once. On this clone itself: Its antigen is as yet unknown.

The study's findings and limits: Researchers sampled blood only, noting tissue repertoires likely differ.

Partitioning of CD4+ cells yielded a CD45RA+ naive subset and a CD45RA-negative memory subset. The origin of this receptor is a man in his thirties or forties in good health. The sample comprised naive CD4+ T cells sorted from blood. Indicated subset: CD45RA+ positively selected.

The DNA for the CDR3 is TGCGCCAGCAGCCAAGTGAACAGGGGCGAGCAGTACTTC. It is translated as CASSQVNRGEQYF. V and J are TRBV4-1 and TRBJ2-7, with 7 nucleotides matching TRBD1. J gave up 6 bases and V 1 base, and 3 bases lay outside the gene matches. The CDR3 contains 13 residues. Germline CDR1 reads MGHRA; CDR2 reads YSYEKL.